The next 21 T cell receptor beta chains were all read from a single sample in a study of tumor-infiltrating lymphocytes in primary liver carcinoma. RNA isolated from unsorted whole blood supplied the blood RNA, with germline DNA also extracted. Reverse transcription of approximately 500 ng total RNA with a constant-region primer produced TCR beta cDNA. It was through three nested multiplex PCR rounds of slightly modified ARM-PCR that TCR beta libraries arose. TRBV1-TRBV30 forward primers and a C-beta reverse primer were used in the first two PCR rounds, which each ran for approximately 10 cycles. TCRdb re-derived calls from the multiplex PCR reads in MiXCR, one entry per CDR3 protein. The sample carries 310,000 or so distinct CDR3 sequences, approximately 58% recorded once. Sequenced input: peripheral blood. The receptors shown here come from a woman younger than 45 with primary liver carcinoma and hepatitis B virus infection.

As concerns this clonotype: Germline and junction disagree at one end, which may indicate a read error. CDR3 region: CASCYSKAQPQHF. DNA of the CDR3: TGTGCCAGCTGTTACTCGAAGGCGCAGCCCCAGCATTTT. The chain has TRBV6-5 and TRBJ1-5; D uncertain. The CDR3 has 13 amino acids. CDR1 MNHEY and CDR2 SVGAGI come from the germline V gene.

Points on this clonotype: Mismatch with germline at one junction end may stem from a read error. J is TRBJ2-1 and V is TRBV6-1, with 9 bases aligning to TRBD2. Germline assignment: CDR1 MNHNS and CDR2 SASEGT. The CDR3 is 15 amino acids. CDR3 nucleotide sequence: TGTGCCAGCAGTGAAGAAGCGGGAGGATGCAATGAGCAATTCTTC. Amino acids: CASSEEAGGCNEQFF.

This clonotype was observed many times. The rearrangement joins TRBV4-1 to TRBJ2-1; 12 bases are shared with TRBD2. The CDR3 has 18 amino acids. The junction had 9 bases not matched to a gene; V was cut back by 1 base and J by 5 bases. CDR1 is MGHRA, CDR2 YSYEKL, per germline. The CDR3 protein is CASSQVASGRAGNNEQFF. CDR3 in DNA: TGCGCCAGCAGCCAAGTGGCTAGCGGGAGGGCCGGAAACAATGAGCAGTTCTTC.

This clonotype showed up many times. The V and J genes are TRBV4-2 and TRBJ2-1; D possibly corresponds to TRBD2 (6 bases). The germline V gene has CDR1 LGHNA and CDR2 YNFKEQ. V lost 4 bases to trimming and J lost 0 bases, with 10 bases between them. The CDR3 sequence is 15 residues long. The CDR3 coding sequence is TGTGCCAGCAGCCCCAGAGCGGGCTCCTACAATGAGCAGTTCTTC. Translated: CASSPRAGSYNEQFF.

With respect to this clonotype: Being one base from a much bigger clone, this may be a read error. This chain joins TRBV5-6 and TRBJ2-5; D gene unclear. The CDR3 totals 14 residues. Germline loops: CDR1 SGHDT, CDR2 YYEEEE. V dropped 0 bases and J dropped 0 bases, with 6 bases sitting between them. The CDR3 sequence: CASSLVWDQETQYF. As DNA, the CDR3 is TGTGCCAGCAGCTTGGTATGGGACCAAGAGACCCAGTACTTC.

This clonotype occurred many times. Written as DNA, the CDR3 is TGTGCCACAAGCCGGGGACTAGCAATGGATGAGCAGTTCTTC. This codes for CATSRGLAMDEQFF. The rearrangement links TRBV6-5 to TRBJ2-1; 9 bases are a match to TRBD2. CDR1 MNHEY and CDR2 SVGAGI come from the germline V gene. J lost 8 bases, V lost 10 bases, and 12 bases had no gene match. This CDR3 is 14 amino acids long.

This clonotype was seen more than once but under ten times. Since a much larger clone is just one base distant, this may be a read error. The chain employs TRBV5-5 and TRBJ2-1; 8 nucleotides agree with TRBD2. This CDR3 has 15 amino acids. CDR1 is SGHKS and CDR2 is YYEKEE in the germline V gene (reference sequence). Germline trimming cut 5 bases from V and 7 bases from J; bases unmatched to any gene: 11. DNA of the CDR3: TGTGCCAGCAGTCTTAAAGCGGGAGTTCGAAATGAGCAGTTCTTC. Translated: CASSLKAGVRNEQFF.

Comment on this clonotype: One end of the junction is discordant with germline, which a read error may explain. The V gene is TRBV5-5, the J gene TRBJ1-6; no firm D call. The CDR3 extends over 16 amino acids. Germline V CDR1 and CDR2: SGHKS, YYEKEE (reference sequence). The CDR3 loop reads CTSSYSLSSYNSPPHF. The CDR3 DNA follows: TGTACCAGCAGCTATAGCTTGAGCTCCTATAATTCACCCCCCCACTTT.

This clonotype was seen once. This may be a read error, as it is one base from a much larger clone. This rearrangement joins TRBV6-5 to TRBJ2-7; possibly TRBD2 for D (7 bases). CDR1 MNHEY and CDR2 SVGAGI come from the germline V gene. There are 16 residues in the CDR3. Trimming stripped 6 bases from V and 3 bases from J, with 21 bases between. This CDR3 is CASRRGGETGVYEQYF. In nucleotides, the CDR3 is TGTGCCAGCAGGCGAGGGGGGGAGACAGGAGTCTACGAGCAGTACTTC.

The chain couples TRBV6-1 to TRBJ2-3; possibly TRBD2 for D (6 bases). Germline loops: CDR1 MNHNS, CDR2 SASEGT. The V gene lost 5 bases and the J gene lost 6 bases, with 12 bases spanning the gap. The CDR3 has 13 amino acids. CDR3 nucleotides: TGTGCCAGCAGTAGGGACTTCCTGGATACGCAGTATTTT. Translating gives CASSRDFLDTQYF.

The gene calls are TRBV11-2 and TRBJ2-1; possibly TRBD2 for D (5 bases). V lost 1 base, J lost 5 bases, and 9 bases lay in between. The CDR3 loop spans 14 amino acids. CDR1 and CDR2 from the germline V gene are SGHAT and FQNNGV. CDR3 residues: CASSLAELDNEQFF. The CDR3 DNA reads TGTGCCAGCAGCTTAGCCGAACTAGACAATGAGCAGTTCTTC.

Written as DNA, the CDR3 is TGTGCCAGCGGCAACGGACTAGCAGCAGATACGCAGTATTTT. The encoded protein is CASGNGLAADTQYF. The chain combines TRBV7-9 with TRBJ2-3, with TRBD2 matching over 8 bases. Germline V lookup: CDR1 SEHNR, CDR2 FQNEAQ (reference sequence). This CDR3 has 14 amino acids. V trimming: 8 bases; J trimming: 4 bases; junction bases outside the gene matches: 8. The full variable domain, completed using reference TRBV7-9 and TRBJ2-3, is DTGVSQNPRHKITKRGQNVTFRCDPISEHNRLYWYRQTLGQGPEFLTYFQNEAQLEKSRLLSDRFSAERPKGSFSTLEIQRTEQGDSAMYLCASGNGLAADTQYFGPGTRLTVL.

This chain links TRBV5-4 with TRBJ2-7, with TRBD2 matching 7 bases. CDR3 length: 13 amino acids. The germline V gene encodes CDR1 SGHNT and CDR2 YYREEE (reference sequence). V trimming: 6 bases; J trimming: 1 base; junction bases outside the gene matches: 4. In DNA form, the CDR3 reads TGTGCCAGCAAGGGCGGGAGTTCCTACGAGCAGTACTTC. Translated: CASKGGSSYEQYF.

This clonotype came up a few times. This chain joins TRBV6-5 and TRBJ2-4; either TRBD1 or TRBD2 may fit D (5 bases each). V lost 6 bases to trimming and J lost 5 bases, with 20 bases between them. This CDR3 is built from 16 residues. Germline V gene sequence: CDR1 MNHEY, CDR2 SVGAGI. The CDR3 protein is CASSPGWGSAQNIQYF. CDR3 DNA: TGTGCCAGCAGCCCAGGTTGGGGGTCGGCACAAAACATTCAGTACTTC.

Note on this clonotype: One junction end does not reproduce the germline sequence, and a read error may be involved. V usage is TRBV11-1 and J usage is TRBJ2-3, with D possibly being TRBD2 (5 bases). Germline values: CDR1 SGHAT, CDR2 FQDESV (reference sequence). There are 15 residues in the CDR3. This chain's CDR3 is CASSRAPHSADTPYF. The CDR3, as DNA: TGTGCCAGCAGCCGAGCCCCACATAGCGCAGATACGCCGTATTTT.

The chain uses TRBV7-9 and TRBJ1-2; D is undetermined. The CDR3 has 14 amino acids. Germline V gene lookup returns CDR1 SEHNR and CDR2 FQNEAQ (reference sequence). V lost 0 bases and J 5 bases, leaving 10 bases between the germline ends. Here the CDR3 reads CASSLAFTTYGYTF. The CDR3 nucleotides read TGTGCCAGCAGCTTAGCATTCACCACTTATGGCTACACCTTC.

This clonotype was detected a few times. The chain has TRBV7-9 and TRBJ2-4; 8 bases agree with TRBD2. Germline trimming cut 3 bases from V and 8 bases from J; bases unmatched to any gene: 0. The germline V gene encodes CDR1 SEHNR and CDR2 FQNEAQ (reference sequence). The length of the CDR3 is 12 residues. The DNA for the CDR3 is TGTGCCAGCAGCTTGCGGGAGGACATTCAGTACTTC. Its protein is CASSLREDIQYF.

The chain carries TRBV12-3 or TRBV12-4 and TRBJ2-1, with D perhaps being TRBD1 or TRBD2 (5 bases each). V lost 9 bases and J lost 10, with 22 bases in between. The CDR3 runs to 14 residues. The chain's CDR3 is CASTGLVGVREQFF. CDR3 coding DNA: TGTGCCAGTACGGGGCTAGTGGGAGTCAGGGAGCAGTTCTTC.

The chain couples TRBV15 to TRBJ2-2; D not resolved. V was shortened by 1 base and J by 6 bases, with 6 bases between the two germline ends. Germline assignment: CDR1 LNHNV and CDR2 YYDKDF (reference sequence). The CDR3 spans 13 residues. The CDR3 DNA is TGTGCCACCAGCAGAGTCCCCTCCGGGGAGCTGTTTTTT. Protein product: CATSRVPSGELFF.

V is TRBV29-1 and J is TRBJ2-1; possibly TRBD1 or TRBD2 for D (6 bases each). The CDR3 is 11 residues long. Germline lookup yields CDR1 SQVTM and CDR2 ANQGSEA. Written as DNA, the CDR3 is TGCGGCGCATTAGGGGGGAACGAACAGTTCTTC. It encodes CGALGGNEQFF.

Of note for this clonotype: A read error may explain this, as a much larger clone is one base away. The chain carries TRBV12-3 or TRBV12-4 and TRBJ1-2; maybe TRBD1 (6 bases). The CDR3 extends over 12 amino acids. CDR3 nucleotides: TGTGCCAGCAGCCGAGGGGGTTCGGGCTGCACCTTC. This codes for CASSRGGSGCTF.